This entry features one T cell receptor beta chain sequence. Germline CDR1 is SGHRS and CDR2 is YFSETQ. The CDR3 has 14 amino acids. V was pared by 1 base and J by 7 bases, with 6 bases of the junction left unmatched. These data come from a study of blood T cell repertoires in COVID-19. About the study: Samples representing acute and convalescent COVID-19 were sourced from the United States, Italy and Spain. Nucleic acid was either cDNA or gDNA, and it came from T cells, B-cell-depleted T cells, or PBMCs.

Per the original data handling: Reference gene primer amplification gave nucleated cell count estimates. The data were produced by immunoSEQ multiplex PCR, yet TCRdb's version contains in-frame clones alone and is incomplete. D and trimming come from the DNA, and the V and J calls and clone size come from that table. The sample comprises 150,000 or so clones, 84% of which are singletons, and just over 9.5% rests with the top ten. Specimen: peripheral blood. The source of this sequence is a woman aged 50 to 60 with acute or convalescent COVID-19. The chain is built from TRBV5-1 and TRBJ2-5, with 8 bases identical to TRBD1. CDR3 residues: CASSLNDRGRTQYF. CDR3 nucleotides: TGCGCCAGCAGCTTGAACGACAGGGGCAGGACCCAGTACTTC.